The clone carrying this T cell receptor beta chain was seen ten or more times. Its target is unknown. This record belongs to a study of neurological immune-mediated disorders. Every sequencing run generated over 190 million TCR-beta sequences from 15-18 subjects. TCRdb independently ran MiXCR on the 5' RACE reads; one entry per CDR3 protein. The data hold approximately 41,000 distinct CDR3 sequences, with about 2.5% observed a single time. The CDR3 has 13 amino acids. The germline CDR1 and CDR2 sequences are DFQATT and SNEGSKA (reference sequence). Deletions cut 3 bases from V and 4 bases from J, with 9 bases between. Findings and limits, study-wide: On phylogenetic grouping, the repertoires of 18 of 34 multiple sclerosis patients fell within one related-CDR3 cluster, constituting a possible signature.

The specimen was PBMCs. The sequence was obtained from a man under 40 with multiple sclerosis. The V gene is TRBV20-1, the J gene TRBJ2-2; D gene ambiguous. CDR3 sequence: CSASKDGTGELFF. For the CDR3, the DNA is TGCAGTGCTAGTAAAGATGGCACCGGGGAGCTGTTTTTT.